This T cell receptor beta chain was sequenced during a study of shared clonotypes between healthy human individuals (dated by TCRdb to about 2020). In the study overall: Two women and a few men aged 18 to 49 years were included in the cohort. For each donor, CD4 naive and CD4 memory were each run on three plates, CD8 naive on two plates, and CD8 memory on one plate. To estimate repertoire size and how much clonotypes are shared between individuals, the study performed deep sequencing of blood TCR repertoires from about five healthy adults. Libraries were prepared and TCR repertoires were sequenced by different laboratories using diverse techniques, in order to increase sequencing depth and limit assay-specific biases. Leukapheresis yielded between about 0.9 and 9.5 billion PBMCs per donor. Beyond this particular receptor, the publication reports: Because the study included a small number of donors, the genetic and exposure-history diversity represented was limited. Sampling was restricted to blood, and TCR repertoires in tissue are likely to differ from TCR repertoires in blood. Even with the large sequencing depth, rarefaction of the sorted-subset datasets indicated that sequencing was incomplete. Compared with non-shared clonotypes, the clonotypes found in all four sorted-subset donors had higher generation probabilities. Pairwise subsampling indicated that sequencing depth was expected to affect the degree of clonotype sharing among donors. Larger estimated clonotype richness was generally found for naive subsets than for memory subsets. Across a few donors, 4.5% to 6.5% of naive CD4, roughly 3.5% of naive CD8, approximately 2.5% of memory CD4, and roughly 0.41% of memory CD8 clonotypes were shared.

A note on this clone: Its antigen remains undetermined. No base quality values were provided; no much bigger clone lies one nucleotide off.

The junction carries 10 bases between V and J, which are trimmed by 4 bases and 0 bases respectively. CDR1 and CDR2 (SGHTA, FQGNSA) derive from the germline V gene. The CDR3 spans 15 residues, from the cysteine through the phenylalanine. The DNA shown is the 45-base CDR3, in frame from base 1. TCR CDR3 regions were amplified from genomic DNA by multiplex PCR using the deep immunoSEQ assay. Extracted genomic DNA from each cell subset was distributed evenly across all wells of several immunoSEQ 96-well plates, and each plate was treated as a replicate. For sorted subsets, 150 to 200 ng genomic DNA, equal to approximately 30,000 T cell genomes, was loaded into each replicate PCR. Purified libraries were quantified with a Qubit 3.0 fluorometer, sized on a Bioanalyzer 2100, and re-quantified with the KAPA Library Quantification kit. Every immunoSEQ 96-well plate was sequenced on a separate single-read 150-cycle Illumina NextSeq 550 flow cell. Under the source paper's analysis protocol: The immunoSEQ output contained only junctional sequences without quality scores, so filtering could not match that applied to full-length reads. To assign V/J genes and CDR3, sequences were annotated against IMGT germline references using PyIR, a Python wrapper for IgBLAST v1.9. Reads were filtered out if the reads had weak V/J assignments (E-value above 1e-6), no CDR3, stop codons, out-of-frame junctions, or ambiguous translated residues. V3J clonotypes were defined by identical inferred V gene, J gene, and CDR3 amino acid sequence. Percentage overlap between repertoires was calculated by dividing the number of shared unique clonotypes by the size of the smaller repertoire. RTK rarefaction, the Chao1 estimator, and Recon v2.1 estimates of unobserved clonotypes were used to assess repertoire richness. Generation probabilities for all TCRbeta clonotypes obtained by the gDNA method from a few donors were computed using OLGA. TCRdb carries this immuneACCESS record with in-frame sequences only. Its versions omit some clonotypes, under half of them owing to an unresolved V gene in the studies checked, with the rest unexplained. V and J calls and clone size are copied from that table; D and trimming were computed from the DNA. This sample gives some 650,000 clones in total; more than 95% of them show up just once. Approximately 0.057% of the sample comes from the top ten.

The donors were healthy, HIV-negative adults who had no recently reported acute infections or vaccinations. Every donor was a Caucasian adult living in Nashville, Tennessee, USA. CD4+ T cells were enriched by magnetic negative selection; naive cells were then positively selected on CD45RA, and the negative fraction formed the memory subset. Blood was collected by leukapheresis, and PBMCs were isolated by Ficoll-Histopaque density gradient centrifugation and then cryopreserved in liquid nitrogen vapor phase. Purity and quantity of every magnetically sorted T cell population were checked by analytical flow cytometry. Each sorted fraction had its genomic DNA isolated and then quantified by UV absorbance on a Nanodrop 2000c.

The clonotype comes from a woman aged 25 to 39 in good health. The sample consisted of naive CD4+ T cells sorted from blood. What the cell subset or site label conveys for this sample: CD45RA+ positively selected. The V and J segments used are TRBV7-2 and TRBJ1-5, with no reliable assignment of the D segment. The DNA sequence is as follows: TGTGCCAGCAGCTACCGCACAACTAGCAATCAGCCCCAGCATTTT. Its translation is CASSYRTTSNQPQHF.